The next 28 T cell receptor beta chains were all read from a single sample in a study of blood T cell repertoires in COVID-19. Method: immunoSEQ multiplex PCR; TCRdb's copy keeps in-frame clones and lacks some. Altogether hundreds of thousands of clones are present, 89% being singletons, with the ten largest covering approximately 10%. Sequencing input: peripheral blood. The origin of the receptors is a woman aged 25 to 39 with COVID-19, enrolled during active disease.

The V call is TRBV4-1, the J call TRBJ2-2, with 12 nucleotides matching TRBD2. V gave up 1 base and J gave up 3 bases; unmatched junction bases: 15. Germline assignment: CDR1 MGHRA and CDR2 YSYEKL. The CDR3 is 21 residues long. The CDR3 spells CASSQAYMALAGGVDTGELFF. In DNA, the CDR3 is TGCGCCAGCAGCCAAGCTTACATGGCACTAGCGGGGGGTGTGGACACCGGGGAGCTGTTTTTT.

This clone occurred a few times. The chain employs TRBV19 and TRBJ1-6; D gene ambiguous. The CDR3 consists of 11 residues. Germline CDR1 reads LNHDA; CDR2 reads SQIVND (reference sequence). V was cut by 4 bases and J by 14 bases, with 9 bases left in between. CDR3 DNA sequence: TGTGCCAGTAGTACCCTGGGAGCCCTCCACTTT. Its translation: CASSTLGALHF.

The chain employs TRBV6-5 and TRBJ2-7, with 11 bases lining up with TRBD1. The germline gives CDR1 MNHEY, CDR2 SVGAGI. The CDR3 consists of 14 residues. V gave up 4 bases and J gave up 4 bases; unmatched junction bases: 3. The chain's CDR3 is CASSWGQGEYEQYF. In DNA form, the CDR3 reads TGTGCCAGCAGTTGGGGACAGGGGGAGTACGAGCAGTACTTC.

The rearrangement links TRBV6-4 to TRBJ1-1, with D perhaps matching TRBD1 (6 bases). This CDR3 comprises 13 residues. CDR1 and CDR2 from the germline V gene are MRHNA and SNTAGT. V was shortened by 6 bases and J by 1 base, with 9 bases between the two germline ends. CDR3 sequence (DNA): TGTGCCAGCAGGCAACAGGGGAACACTGAAGCTTTCTTT. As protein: CASRQQGNTEAFF.

The CDR3, as DNA: TGTGCCAGCAGCCACTTACAGGGGTCCTACGAGCAGTACTTC. Residues: CASSHLQGSYEQYF. This chain uses TRBV3-1 (or the pseudogene TRBV3-2) with TRBJ2-7; the match to TRBD1 covers 7 bases. The junction had 3 bases not matched to a gene; V was cut back by 3 bases and J by 1 base. Germline CDR1 LGHDT, CDR2 YNNKEL (reference sequence). CDR3 size: 14 residues.

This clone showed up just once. CDR3 DNA sequence: TGTGCCAGCAGCTTAGAGGCTAGCGGGGGCTACGAGCAGTACTTC. It codes for CASSLEASGGYEQYF. The V and J genes are TRBV7-2 and TRBJ2-7; TRBD2 agrees at 10 bases. Germline assignment: CDR1 SGHTA and CDR2 FQGNSA. The length of the CDR3 is 15 residues. With 1 base clipped from V and 3 bases from J, the junction kept 3 bases outside the gene matches.

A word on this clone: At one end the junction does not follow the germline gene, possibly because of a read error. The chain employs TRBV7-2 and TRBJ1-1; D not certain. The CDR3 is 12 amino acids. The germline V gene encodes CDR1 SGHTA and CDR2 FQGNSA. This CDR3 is CASKSEGSTPGF. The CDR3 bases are TGTGCCAGCAAATCAGAGGGATCCACGCCCGGATTT.

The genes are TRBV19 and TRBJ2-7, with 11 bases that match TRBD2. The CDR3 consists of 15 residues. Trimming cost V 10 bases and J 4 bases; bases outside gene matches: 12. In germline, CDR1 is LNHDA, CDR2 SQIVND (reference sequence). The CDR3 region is CATSPLAGGLYEQYF. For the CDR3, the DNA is TGTGCCACCTCTCCTCTAGCGGGGGGCTTATACGAGCAGTACTTC. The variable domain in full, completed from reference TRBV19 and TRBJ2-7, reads DGGITQSPKYLFRKEGQNVTLSCEQNLNHDAMYWYRQDPGQGLRLIYYSQIVNDFQKGDIAEGYSVSREKKESFPLTVTSAQKNPTAFYLCATSPLAGGLYEQYFGPGTRLTVT.

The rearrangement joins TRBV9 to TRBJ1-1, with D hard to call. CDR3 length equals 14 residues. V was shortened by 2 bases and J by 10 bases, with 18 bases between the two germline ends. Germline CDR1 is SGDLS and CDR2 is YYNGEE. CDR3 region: CASSVIRGGSGAFF. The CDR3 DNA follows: TGTGCCAGCAGCGTCATCCGCGGAGGGTCGGGAGCTTTCTTT.

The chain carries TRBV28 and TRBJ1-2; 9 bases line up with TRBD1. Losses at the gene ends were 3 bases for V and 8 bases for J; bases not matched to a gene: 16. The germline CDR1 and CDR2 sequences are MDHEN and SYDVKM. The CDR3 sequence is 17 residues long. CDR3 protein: CASSFEGSPGTGKGYTF. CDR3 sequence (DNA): TGTGCCAGCAGTTTTGAAGGGTCACCCGGGACAGGGAAGGGCTACACCTTC.

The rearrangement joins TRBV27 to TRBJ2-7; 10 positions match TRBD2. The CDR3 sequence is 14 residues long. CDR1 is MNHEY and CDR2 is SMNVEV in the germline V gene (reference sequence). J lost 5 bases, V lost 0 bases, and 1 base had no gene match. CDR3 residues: CASSLSGTSDEQYF. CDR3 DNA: TGTGCCAGCAGTTTATCCGGGACTAGCGACGAGCAGTACTTC.

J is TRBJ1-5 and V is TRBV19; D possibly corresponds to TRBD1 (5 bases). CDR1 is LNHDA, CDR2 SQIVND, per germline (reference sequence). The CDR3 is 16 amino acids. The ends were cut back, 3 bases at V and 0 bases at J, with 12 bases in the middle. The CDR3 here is CASSIARTHSNQPQHF. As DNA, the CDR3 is TGTGCCAGTAGTATCGCTAGGACACATAGCAATCAGCCCCAGCATTTT.

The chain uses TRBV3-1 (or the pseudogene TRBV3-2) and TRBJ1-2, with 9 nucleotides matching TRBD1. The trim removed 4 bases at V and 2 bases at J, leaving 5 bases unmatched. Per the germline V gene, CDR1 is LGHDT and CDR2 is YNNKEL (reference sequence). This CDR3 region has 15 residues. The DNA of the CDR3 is TGTGCCAGCAGCCCCCGAGGACAGGGGAACTATGGCTACACCTTC. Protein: CASSPRGQGNYGYTF.

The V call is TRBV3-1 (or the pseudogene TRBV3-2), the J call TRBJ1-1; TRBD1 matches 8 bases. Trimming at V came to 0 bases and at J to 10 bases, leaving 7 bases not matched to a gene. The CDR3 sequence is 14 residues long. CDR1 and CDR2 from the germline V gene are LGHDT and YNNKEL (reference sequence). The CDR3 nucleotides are TGTGCCAGCAGCCAAGATCAGGCAGGGGGCGTAGCTTTCTTT. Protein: CASSQDQAGGVAFF.

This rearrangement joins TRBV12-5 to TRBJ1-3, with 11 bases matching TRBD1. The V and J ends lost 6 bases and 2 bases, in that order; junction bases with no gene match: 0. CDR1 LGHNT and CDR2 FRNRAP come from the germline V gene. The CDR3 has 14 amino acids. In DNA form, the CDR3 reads TGTGCTAGTGGGGACAGGGGGCCTGGAAACACCATATATTTT. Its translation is CASGDRGPGNTIYF.

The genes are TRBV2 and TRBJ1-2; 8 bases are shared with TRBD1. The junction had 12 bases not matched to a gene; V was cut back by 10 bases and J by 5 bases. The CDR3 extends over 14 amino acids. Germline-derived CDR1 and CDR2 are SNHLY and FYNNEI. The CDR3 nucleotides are TGTGCCACTACAGGGGGGACAGACTTATATGGCTACACCTTC. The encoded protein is CATTGGTDLYGYTF.

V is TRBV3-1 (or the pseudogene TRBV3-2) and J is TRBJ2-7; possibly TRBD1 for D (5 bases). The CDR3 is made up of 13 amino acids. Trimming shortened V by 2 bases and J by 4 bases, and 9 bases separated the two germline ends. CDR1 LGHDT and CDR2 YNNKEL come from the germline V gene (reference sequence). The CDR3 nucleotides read TGTGCCAGCAGCCAACTTAGGGGTTACGAGCAGTACTTC. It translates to CASSQLRGYEQYF.

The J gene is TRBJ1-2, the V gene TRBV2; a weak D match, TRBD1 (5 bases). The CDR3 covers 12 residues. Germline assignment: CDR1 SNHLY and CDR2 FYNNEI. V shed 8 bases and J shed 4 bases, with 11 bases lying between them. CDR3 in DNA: TGTGCCAGCTCCGGGGGGGGCTATGGCTACACCTTC. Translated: CASSGGGYGYTF.

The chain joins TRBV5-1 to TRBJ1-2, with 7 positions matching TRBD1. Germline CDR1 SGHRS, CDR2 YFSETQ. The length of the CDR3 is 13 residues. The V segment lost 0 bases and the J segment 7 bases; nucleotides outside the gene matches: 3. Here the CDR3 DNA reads TGCGCCAGCAGCTTGGAGACAGGGACTGGCTACACCTTC. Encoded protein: CASSLETGTGYTF.

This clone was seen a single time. CDR3 sequence reads: CASSPVGDPHGYTF. For the CDR3, the DNA is TGTGCCAGCAGCCCAGTCGGAGATCCTCATGGCTACACCTTC. The V call is TRBV7-9, the J call TRBJ1-2; D remains ambiguous. V lost 5 bases to trimming and J lost 6 bases, with 16 bases between them. This CDR3 comprises 14 residues. CDR1 SEHNR and CDR2 FQNEAQ come from the germline V gene (reference sequence).

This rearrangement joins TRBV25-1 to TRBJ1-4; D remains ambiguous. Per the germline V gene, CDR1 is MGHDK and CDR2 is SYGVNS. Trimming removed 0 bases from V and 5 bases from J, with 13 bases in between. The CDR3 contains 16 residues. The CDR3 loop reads CASSEYREAVNEKLFF. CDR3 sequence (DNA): TGTGCCAGCAGTGAATATCGAGAGGCGGTGAATGAAAAACTGTTTTTT.

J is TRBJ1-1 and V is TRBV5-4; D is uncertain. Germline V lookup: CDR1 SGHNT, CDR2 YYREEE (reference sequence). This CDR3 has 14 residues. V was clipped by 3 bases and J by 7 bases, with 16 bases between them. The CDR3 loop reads CASSSPGTLDEAFF. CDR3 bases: TGTGCCAGCAGCTCCCCAGGCACGTTAGATGAAGCTTTCTTT.

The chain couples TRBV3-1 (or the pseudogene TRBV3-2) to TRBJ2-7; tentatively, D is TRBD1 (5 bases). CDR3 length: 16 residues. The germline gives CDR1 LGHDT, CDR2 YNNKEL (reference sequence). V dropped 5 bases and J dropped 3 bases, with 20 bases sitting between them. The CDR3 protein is CASSYQLPAQGYEQYF. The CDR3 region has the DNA TGTGCCAGCAGCTACCAACTCCCAGCGCAGGGCTACGAGCAGTACTTC.

The CDR3 DNA sequence: TGTGCCAGCAGTGACTCGGTTGACGGGTACGGTTCACCCCTCCACTTT. Translated: CASSDSVDGYGSPLHF. This chain links TRBV6-4 with TRBJ1-6; D gene ambiguous. V gave up 0 bases and J gave up 9 bases, with 15 bases separating them. Germline lookup yields CDR1 MRHNA and CDR2 SNTAGT. The CDR3 consists of 16 residues.

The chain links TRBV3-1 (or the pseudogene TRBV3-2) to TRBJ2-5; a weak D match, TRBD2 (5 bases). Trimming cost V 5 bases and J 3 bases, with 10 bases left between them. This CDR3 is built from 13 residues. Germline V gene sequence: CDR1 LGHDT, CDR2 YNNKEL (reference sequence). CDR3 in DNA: TGTGCCAGCAGCGGACTCGGAGAAGAGACCCAGTACTTC. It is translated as CASSGLGEETQYF.

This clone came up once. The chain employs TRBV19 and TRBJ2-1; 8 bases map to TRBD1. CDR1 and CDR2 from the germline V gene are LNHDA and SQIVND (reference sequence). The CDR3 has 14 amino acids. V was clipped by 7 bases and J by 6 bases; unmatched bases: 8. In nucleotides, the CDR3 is TGTGCCAGTAAGGCCAGACAGGGGCTCAATGAGCAGTTCTTC. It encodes CASKARQGLNEQFF.

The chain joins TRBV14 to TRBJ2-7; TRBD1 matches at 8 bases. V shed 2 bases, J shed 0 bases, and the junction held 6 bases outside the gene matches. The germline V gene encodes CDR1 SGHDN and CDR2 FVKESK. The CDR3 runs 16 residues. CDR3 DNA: TGTGCCAGCAGCCAAACTGGACAGGGAACCTCCTACGAGCAGTACTTC. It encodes CASSQTGQGTSYEQYF.

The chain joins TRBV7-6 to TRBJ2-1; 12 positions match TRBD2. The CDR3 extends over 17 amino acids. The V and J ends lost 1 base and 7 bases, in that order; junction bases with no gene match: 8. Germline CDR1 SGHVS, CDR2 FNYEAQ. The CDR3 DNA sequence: TGTGCCAGCAGCTTAGGACTAGCGGGGGCCCCCCTAAATGAGCAGTTCTTC. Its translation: CASSLGLAGAPLNEQFF.